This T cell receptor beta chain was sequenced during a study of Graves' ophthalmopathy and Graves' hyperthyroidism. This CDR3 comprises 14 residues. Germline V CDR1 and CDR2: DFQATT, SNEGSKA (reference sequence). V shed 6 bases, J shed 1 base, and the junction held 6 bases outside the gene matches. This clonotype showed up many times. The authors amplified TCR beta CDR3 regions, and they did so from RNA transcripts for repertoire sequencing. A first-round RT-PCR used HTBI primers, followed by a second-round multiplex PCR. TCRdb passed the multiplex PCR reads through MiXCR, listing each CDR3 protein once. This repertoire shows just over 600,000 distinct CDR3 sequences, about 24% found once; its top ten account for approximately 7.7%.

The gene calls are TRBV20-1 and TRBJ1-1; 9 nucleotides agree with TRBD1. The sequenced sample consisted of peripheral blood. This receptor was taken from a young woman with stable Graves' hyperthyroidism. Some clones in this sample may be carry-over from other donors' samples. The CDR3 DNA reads TGCAGTGCGACAGACAGGGGGGCGAACACTGAAGCTTTCTTT. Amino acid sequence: CSATDRGANTEAFF.